This entry lists 32 T cell receptor beta chains sequenced from one sample in a study of blood T cell repertoires in COVID-19. Only in-frame clones appear in the TCRdb table, and some are missing; sequencing was by immunoSEQ multiplex PCR. Among over 200,000 clones listed, 75% to 90% were seen once. Sequenced input: peripheral blood. The receptors originated from a man aged 55 to 70 who had recovered from COVID-19.

CDR3 coding DNA: TGCGCCAGCACCCGGGGGGGGCAGGACACTGAAGCTTTCTTT. This codes for CASTRGGQDTEAFF. The genes are TRBV5-1 and TRBJ1-1; D perhaps matches TRBD1 (6 bases). Trimming removed 6 bases at V and 3 bases at J, with 15 bases between. The CDR3 length is 14 residues. Germline assignment: CDR1 SGHRS and CDR2 YFSETQ.

The chain uses TRBV10-3 and TRBJ1-5, with a weak D call TRBD1 (6 bases). This CDR3 has 17 residues. Looked up from germline, CDR1 is ENHRY and CDR2 is SYGVKD. Trimming left V 0 bases short and J 3 bases short, with 15 bases between. Here the CDR3 DNA reads TGTGCCATCAGTGAGTCCGTAGGGGGTTTTGTCAATCAGCCCCAGCATTTT. It yields the protein CAISESVGGFVNQPQHF.

On this clone itself: At one end, the junction sequence differs from germline, possibly due to a read error. V and J are TRBV2 and TRBJ1-2; TRBD1 is a possible D gene (5 bases). The CDR3 contains 13 residues. The germline gives CDR1 SNHLY, CDR2 FYNNEI. Written as DNA, the CDR3 is TGTGCCAGCAGTGAAGGGGCAGGGTGGGTGCTTATCTTC. It codes for CASSEGAGWVLIF.

The sample holds a few counts of this clone. V usage is TRBV7-6 and J usage is TRBJ2-2; a possible D gene is TRBD2 (5 bases). The CDR3 contains 15 residues. CDR1 is SGHVS and CDR2 is FNYEAQ in the germline V gene. Deletions cut 7 bases from V and 4 bases from J, with 16 bases between. The CDR3 DNA reads as TGTGCCAGCACCCTGACACTTGGGAGCACCGGGGAGCTGTTTTTT. Translating it yields CASTLTLGSTGELFF.

The chain links TRBV4-2 to TRBJ2-1; 8 positions match TRBD2. From germline, CDR1 is LGHNA and CDR2 YNFKEQ. This CDR3 spans 15 amino acids. The junction had 7 bases not matched to a gene; V was cut back by 4 bases and J by 5 bases. The CDR3 spells CASSPRTAGDNEQFF. CDR3 nucleotides: TGTGCCAGCAGCCCCCGTACAGCGGGAGACAATGAGCAGTTCTTC.

The CDR3 nucleotides read TGTGCCAGCAGCTTATACGGGGGAGGCTACAATGAGCAGTTCTTC. It encodes CASSLYGGGYNEQFF. The chain recombines TRBV7-3 with TRBJ2-1; D might be TRBD2 (6 bases). This CDR3 contains 15 residues. V was shortened by 2 bases and J by 3 bases, with 11 bases between the two germline ends. CDR1 is SGHTA and CDR2 is FQGTGA in the germline V gene.

CDR3 nucleotides: TGTGCCAGCAGTTACCGGGGACAAACTCAGCCCCAGCATTTT. Protein: CASSYRGQTQPQHF. The rearrangement uses TRBV6-2 or TRBV6-3 and TRBJ1-5; perhaps TRBD1 as D (6 bases). V dropped 2 bases and J dropped 6 bases, with 11 bases sitting between them. The CDR3 covers 14 residues. CDR1 is MNHEY and CDR2 is SVGEGT in the germline V gene.

V gene TRBV18 combines with J gene TRBJ1-1, with D tentatively TRBD1 (5 bases). Germline CDR1 is KGHSH and CDR2 is LQKENI. The CDR3 has 14 residues. The V and J ends lost 3 bases and 6 bases respectively, with 14 bases between them. CDR3 nucleotide sequence: TGTGCCAGCTCACCCCGGGGGGATGGCTCTGAAGCTTTCTTT. The encoded protein is CASSPRGDGSEAFF. Full variable domain (missing parts from reference TRBV18 and TRBJ1-1): NAGVMQNPRHLVRRRGQEARLRCSPMKGHSHVYWYRQLPEEGLKFMVYLQKENIIDESGMPKERFSAEFPKEGPSILRIQQVVRGDSAAYFCASSPRGDGSEAFFGQGTRLTVV.

This sequence joins TRBV5-1 and TRBJ1-2; TRBD1 agrees at 9 bases. The germline V gene has CDR1 SGHRS and CDR2 YFSETQ. This CDR3 spans 18 amino acids. The ends lost 2 bases at V and 4 bases at J; junction bases unmatched: 15. The CDR3 here is CASSLIAPGQGLAYGYTF. DNA for the CDR3: TGCGCCAGCAGCTTAATAGCACCGGGACAGGGTTTGGCCTATGGCTACACCTTC.

This clone was picked up a small number of times. This chain connects TRBV27 to TRBJ2-1; 11 nucleotides line up with TRBD2. This CDR3 spans 15 amino acids. Germline V gives CDR1 MNHEY, CDR2 SMNVEV (reference sequence). The V gene end was trimmed by 5 bases and the J gene end by 3 bases; junction bases not matched to a gene: 3. CDR3 protein: CASSTGTSGYNEQFF. CDR3 in DNA: TGTGCCAGCAGTACCGGGACTAGCGGCTACAATGAGCAGTTCTTC.

The chain recombines TRBV9 with TRBJ2-1; a weak D match, TRBD1 (6 bases). The CDR3 spans 14 residues. The germline CDR1 and CDR2 sequences are SGDLS and YYNGEE. Trimming stripped 1 base from V and 6 bases from J, with 11 bases between. CDR3 coding DNA: TGTGCCAGCAGCGTAAGTGGACAGAGCAATGAGCAGTTCTTC. This translates into CASSVSGQSNEQFF.

The chain couples TRBV13 to TRBJ2-3; 9 nucleotides line up with TRBD2. V lost 2 bases and J lost 2; bases outside the gene matches: 11. The CDR3 extends over 18 amino acids. CDR1 and CDR2 from the germline V gene are PRHDT and FYEKMQ (reference sequence). The DNA for the CDR3 is TGTGCCAGCAGCTTAAGTCTAGCGGGACTCTCTTCCACAGATACGCAGTATTTT. It encodes CASSLSLAGLSSTDTQYF.

The CDR3 bases are TGTGCCAGCAGCAGAGGACTAGCGGGGCTAAACACAGATACGCAGTATTTT. This encodes CASSRGLAGLNTDTQYF. The chain recombines TRBV7-2 with TRBJ2-3, with 12 positions matching TRBD2. The CDR3 length is 17 residues. V was pared by 5 bases and J by 2 bases, with 8 bases of the junction left unmatched. The germline CDR1 and CDR2 sequences are SGHTA and FQGNSA. Full variable domain (rest looked up from reference TRBV7-2 and TRBJ2-3): GAGVSQSPSNKVTEKGKDVELRCDPISGHTALYWYRQSLGQGLEFLIYFQGNSAPDKSGLPSDRFSAERTGGSVSTLTIQRTQQEDSAVYLCASSRGLAGLNTDTQYFGPGTRLTVL.

V usage is TRBV10-3 and J usage is TRBJ2-1, with 8 nucleotides matching TRBD2. The CDR3 is made up of 15 amino acids. The germline V gene encodes CDR1 ENHRY and CDR2 SYGVKD. V shed 9 bases, J shed 2 bases, and the junction held 9 bases outside the gene matches. The CDR3 is CAMALAGGTYNEQFF. CDR3 sequence (DNA): TGTGCCATGGCGCTAGCGGGTGGGACCTACAATGAGCAGTTCTTC.

A single count supports this clone. The chain combines TRBV4-2 with TRBJ2-6; perhaps TRBD1 as D (5 bases). Per the germline V gene, CDR1 is LGHNA and CDR2 is YNFKEQ. The CDR3 has 19 residues. V shed 2 bases and J shed 2 bases, with 19 bases lying between them. CDR3 nucleotide sequence: TGTGCCAGCAGCCAAAGGGGTTCTGACCCTCTGGCTGGGGCCAACGTCCTGACTTTC. It translates to CASSQRGSDPLAGANVLTF.

This sequence joins TRBV6-6 and TRBJ2-7, with 11 bases aligning to TRBD1. Germline V CDR1 and CDR2: MNHNY, SVGAGI (reference sequence). The V segment lost 2 bases and the J segment 2 bases; nucleotides outside the gene matches: 2. This CDR3 comprises 15 residues. The CDR3 DNA is TGTGCCAGCAGTTACCCGGGACAGGGGGCCTACGAGCAGTACTTC. This gives the protein CASSYPGQGAYEQYF.

This chain links TRBV6-5 with TRBJ1-5, with D maybe TRBD1 (5 bases). Germline V gene data show CDR1 as MNHEY and CDR2 as SVGAGI. V was shortened by 8 bases and J by 5 bases, with 16 bases between the two germline ends. The CDR3 runs 14 residues. The CDR3 bases are TGTGCCAGCGGGCAGGGTGTTGGGGATCAGCCCCAGCATTTT. Translating gives CASGQGVGDQPQHF.

This clone was detected a few times. This sequence joins TRBV25-1 and TRBJ1-4; no definite D call. The CDR3 has 16 residues. V dropped 7 bases and J dropped 7 bases, with 22 bases sitting between them. Germline CDR1 MGHDK, CDR2 SYGVNS. DNA for the CDR3: TGTGCCAGCACCCCCTCAGAGTCGCGGGTCGGTGAAAAACTGTTTTTT. This sequence encodes CASTPSESRVGEKLFF.

V gene TRBV29-1 combines with J gene TRBJ2-3, with 10 positions matching TRBD2. Germline-derived CDR1 and CDR2 are SQVTM and ANQGSEA. V lost 6 bases, J lost 5 bases, and 8 bases stayed unmatched. The CDR3 has 14 residues. The CDR3 reads CSVKAGGPRDTQYF. The CDR3 nucleotides read TGCAGCGTAAAAGCGGGGGGGCCACGAGATACGCAGTATTTT.

The V gene is TRBV29-1, the J gene TRBJ1-2; maybe TRBD1 (5 bases). There are 15 residues in the CDR3. V gave up 4 bases and J gave up 3 bases, with 18 bases separating them. CDR1 and CDR2 from the germline V gene are SQVTM and ANQGSEA. The CDR3 DNA follows: TGCAGCGTTGTTAGAGCGGGGGGTCGTGACTATGGCTACACCTTC. Encoded protein: CSVVRAGGRDYGYTF.

The J gene is TRBJ1-1, the V gene TRBV28; tentative D call: TRBD1 (5 bases). The CDR3 contains 15 residues. Germline lookup yields CDR1 MDHEN and CDR2 SYDVKM. V dropped 5 bases and J dropped 2 bases, with 15 bases sitting between them. CDR3 bases: TGTGCCAGCAGTCCTCCCTGGCAGGGTAACACTGAAGCTTTCTTT. This encodes CASSPPWQGNTEAFF.

The DNA of the CDR3 is TGTGCCAGCAGGACTAGCGGCAGTTCCGATACGCAGTATTTT. Translating gives CASRTSGSSDTQYF. The genes are TRBV6-4 and TRBJ2-3, with 9 bases identical to TRBD2. This CDR3 has 14 residues. Germline-derived CDR1 and CDR2 are MRHNA and SNTAGT. V lost 6 bases and J lost 6; bases outside the gene matches: 7.

The V and J genes are TRBV28 and TRBJ2-5, with TRBD1 matching over 7 bases. J gave up 2 bases and V 3 bases, and 6 bases lay outside the gene matches. The germline CDR1 and CDR2 sequences are MDHEN and SYDVKM. The CDR3 spans 15 residues. CDR3 bases: TGTGCCAGCAGTTTTGCACAGGGGTGGCAAGAGACCCAGTACTTC. As protein: CASSFAQGWQETQYF.

The rearrangement uses TRBV6-1 and TRBJ2-5; tentative D call: TRBD2 (6 bases). Germline CDR1 and CDR2: MNHNS and SASEGT. With 6 bases removed from V and 5 bases from J, the gap between germline ends came to 13 bases. The CDR3 has 13 amino acids. The CDR3 spells CASSSGARETQYF. The CDR3 DNA is TGTGCCAGCAGCTCGGGAGCGCGGGAGACCCAGTACTTC.

This sequence joins TRBV5-5 and TRBJ1-1, with 7 bases matching TRBD1. The CDR3 sequence is 16 residues long. The germline V gene has CDR1 SGHKS and CDR2 YYEKEE (reference sequence). J was trimmed by 4 bases and V by 3 bases; bases with no gene match: 12. In nucleotides, the CDR3 is TGTGCCAGCAGCTCGCCCGGTGGTAAGGGGGCCACTGAAGCTTTCTTT. It translates to CASSSPGGKGATEAFF.

This clone has a handful of counts. This chain links TRBV27 with TRBJ1-5, with 7 bases identical to TRBD1. The CDR3 consists of 16 residues. Trimming took 4 bases from V and 0 from J; bases not matched to a gene: 6. Germline CDR1 and CDR2: MNHEY and SMNVEV (reference sequence). The CDR3 loop reads CASSSYRGNSNQPQHF. As DNA, the CDR3 is TGTGCCAGCAGTTCCTACAGGGGTAATAGCAATCAGCCCCAGCATTTT.

The chain employs TRBV28 and TRBJ1-2, with D possibly TRBD1 on 6 matching bases. Looked up from germline, CDR1 is MDHEN and CDR2 is SYDVKM. Trimming removed 10 bases from V and 2 bases from J, with 20 bases in between. The CDR3 has 15 residues. CDR3 in DNA: TGTGCCACCAGCAGTTATAGTACAGGGAACTATGGCTACACCTTC. Amino acid sequence: CATSSYSTGNYGYTF.

The chain combines TRBV7-2 with TRBJ2-6, with D possibly TRBD1 on 6 matching bases. The CDR3 runs 15 residues. The V end lost 0 bases, the J end lost 3 bases, and 6 bases lay between the germline ends. Looked up from germline, CDR1 is SGHTA and CDR2 is FQGNSA. The CDR3 DNA reads as TGTGCCAGCAGCTTAGCCAGGGGTGGGGCCAACGTCCTGACTTTC. Translation gives CASSLARGGANVLTF.

The chain recombines TRBV20-1 with TRBJ2-2, with D possibly TRBD2 on 7 matching bases. V was trimmed by 3 bases and J by 4 bases, leaving 18 bases between them. The CDR3 covers 16 residues. Looked up from germline, CDR1 is DFQATT and CDR2 is SNEGSKA (reference sequence). The CDR3 nucleotides read TGCAGTGCTAGTTATAAGGAGGGGGGGAGCACCGGGGAGCTGTTTTTT. Translated, it gives CSASYKEGGSTGELFF.

The genes are TRBV7-2 and TRBJ1-1; D is unclear. CDR3 size: 13 residues. Germline-derived CDR1 and CDR2 are SGHTA and FQGNSA. V was pared by 5 bases and J by 3 bases, with 10 bases between. The CDR3, as DNA: TGTGCCAGCAGCCTTCGACAAGACACTGAAGCTTTCTTT. This sequence encodes CASSLRQDTEAFF.

This clone showed up just once. J is TRBJ2-1 and V is TRBV2, with TRBD2 as a possible D gene (6 bases). This CDR3 has 15 amino acids. Germline V gene lookup returns CDR1 SNHLY and CDR2 FYNNEI. Trimming removed 1 base from V and 3 bases from J, with 10 bases in between. CDR3: CASSEVGGNYNEQFF. CDR3 DNA sequence: TGTGCCAGCAGTGAAGTAGGCGGGAACTACAATGAGCAGTTCTTC. The full variable domain, its missing parts supplied by reference TRBV2 and TRBJ2-1, is EPEVTQTPSHQVTQMGQEVILRCVPISNHLYFYWYRQILGQKVEFLVSFYNNEISEKSEIFDDQFSVERPDGSNFTLKIRSTKLEDSAMYFCASSEVGGNYNEQFFGPGTRLTVL.

J is TRBJ2-1 and V is TRBV6-2 or TRBV6-3; D possibly corresponds to TRBD2 (5 bases). Germline values: CDR1 MNHEY, CDR2 SVGEGT. V was clipped by 5 bases and J by 3 bases, with 11 bases between them. The CDR3 has 14 residues. The CDR3 coding sequence is TGTGCCAGCAGTAGCGGTTATAACTACAATGAGCAGTTCTTC. Its protein product is CASSSGYNYNEQFF.